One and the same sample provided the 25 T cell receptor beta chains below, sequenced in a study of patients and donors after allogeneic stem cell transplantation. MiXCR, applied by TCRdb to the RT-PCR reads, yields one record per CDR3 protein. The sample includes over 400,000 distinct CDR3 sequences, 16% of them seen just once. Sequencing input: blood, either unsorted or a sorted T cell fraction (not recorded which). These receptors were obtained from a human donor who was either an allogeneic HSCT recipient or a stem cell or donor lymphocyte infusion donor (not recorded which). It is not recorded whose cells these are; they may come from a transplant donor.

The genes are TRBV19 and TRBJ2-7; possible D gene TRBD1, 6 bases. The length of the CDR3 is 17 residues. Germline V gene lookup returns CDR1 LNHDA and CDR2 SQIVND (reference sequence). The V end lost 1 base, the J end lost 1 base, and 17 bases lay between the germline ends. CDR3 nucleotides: TGTGCCAGTAGTATAGCCCGCAAAAGCACAGGGTCCTACGAGCAGTACTTC. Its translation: CASSIARKSTGSYEQYF.

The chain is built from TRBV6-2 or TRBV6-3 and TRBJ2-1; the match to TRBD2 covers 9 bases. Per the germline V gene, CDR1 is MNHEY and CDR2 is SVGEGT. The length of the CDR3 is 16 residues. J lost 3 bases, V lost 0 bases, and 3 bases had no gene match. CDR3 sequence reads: CASSYSLAGSYNEQFF. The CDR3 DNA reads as TGTGCCAGCAGTTACTCTCTAGCGGGGAGCTACAATGAGCAGTTCTTC.

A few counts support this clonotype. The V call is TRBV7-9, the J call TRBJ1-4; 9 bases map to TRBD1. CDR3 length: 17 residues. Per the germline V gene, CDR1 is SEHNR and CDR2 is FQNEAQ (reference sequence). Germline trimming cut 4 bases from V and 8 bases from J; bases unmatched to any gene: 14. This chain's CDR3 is CASSSTGQGGRGEKLFF. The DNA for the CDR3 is TGTGCCAGCAGCTCCACGGGACAGGGAGGCCGTGGGGAAAAACTGTTTTTT.

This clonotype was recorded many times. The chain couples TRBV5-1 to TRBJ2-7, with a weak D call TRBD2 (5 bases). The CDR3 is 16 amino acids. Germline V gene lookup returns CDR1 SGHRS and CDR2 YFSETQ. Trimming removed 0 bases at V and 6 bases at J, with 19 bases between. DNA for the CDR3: TGCGCCAGCAGCTTGGGAGGCAGCCTTAGCGTCGGCGAGCAGTACTTC. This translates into CASSLGGSLSVGEQYF.

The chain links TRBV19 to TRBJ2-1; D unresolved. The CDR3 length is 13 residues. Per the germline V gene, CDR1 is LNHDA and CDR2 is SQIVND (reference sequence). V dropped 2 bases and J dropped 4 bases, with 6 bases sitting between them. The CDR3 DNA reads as TGTGCCAGTAGTATATTGGCGTACAATGAGCAGTTCTTC. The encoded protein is CASSILAYNEQFF.

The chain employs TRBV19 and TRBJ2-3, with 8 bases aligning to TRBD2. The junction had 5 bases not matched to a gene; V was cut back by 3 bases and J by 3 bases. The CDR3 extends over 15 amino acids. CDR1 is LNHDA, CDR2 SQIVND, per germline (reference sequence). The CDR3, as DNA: TGTGCCAGTAGTATGGCTAGCGGGTATACAGATACGCAGTATTTT. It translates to CASSMASGYTDTQYF.

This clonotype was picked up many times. The CDR3 is CSVSEDREQFF. The CDR3 DNA is TGCAGCGTTTCGGAAGACAGGGAGCAGTTCTTC. The chain links TRBV29-1 to TRBJ2-1, with TRBD1 as a possible D gene (6 bases). This CDR3 is 11 amino acids long. V was pared by 5 bases and J by 10 bases, with 12 bases between. Germline CDR1 and CDR2: SQVTM and ANQGSEA.

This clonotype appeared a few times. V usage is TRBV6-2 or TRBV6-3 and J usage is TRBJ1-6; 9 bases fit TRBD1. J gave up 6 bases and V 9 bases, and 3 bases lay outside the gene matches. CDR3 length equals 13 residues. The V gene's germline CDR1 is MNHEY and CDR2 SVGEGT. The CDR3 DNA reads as TGTGCCAGTACGGACAGGGGTAATTCACCCCTCCACTTT. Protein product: CASTDRGNSPLHF.

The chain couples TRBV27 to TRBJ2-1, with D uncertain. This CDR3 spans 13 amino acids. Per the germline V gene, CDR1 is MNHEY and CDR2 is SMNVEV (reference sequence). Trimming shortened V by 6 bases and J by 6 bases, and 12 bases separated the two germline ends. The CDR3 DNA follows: TGTGCCAGCAGCCGCACCGCGGCCAATGAGCAGTTCTTC. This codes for CASSRTAANEQFF.

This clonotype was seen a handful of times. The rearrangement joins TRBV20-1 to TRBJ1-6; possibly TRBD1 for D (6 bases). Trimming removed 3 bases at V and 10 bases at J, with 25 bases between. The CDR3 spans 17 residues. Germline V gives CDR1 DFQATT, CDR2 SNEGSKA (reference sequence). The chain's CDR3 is CSASRGTPKKVNSPLHF. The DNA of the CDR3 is TGCAGTGCTAGCCGCGGGACACCAAAGAAGGTAAACTCACCCCTCCACTTT.

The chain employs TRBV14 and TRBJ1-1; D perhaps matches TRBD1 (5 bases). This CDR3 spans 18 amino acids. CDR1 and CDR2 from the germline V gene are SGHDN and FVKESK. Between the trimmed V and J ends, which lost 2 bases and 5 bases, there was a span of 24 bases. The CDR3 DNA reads TGTGCCAGCAGCCAATCACCCGGGGCAGTCGGCCGATGGACTGAAGCTTTCTTT. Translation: CASSQSPGAVGRWTEAFF.

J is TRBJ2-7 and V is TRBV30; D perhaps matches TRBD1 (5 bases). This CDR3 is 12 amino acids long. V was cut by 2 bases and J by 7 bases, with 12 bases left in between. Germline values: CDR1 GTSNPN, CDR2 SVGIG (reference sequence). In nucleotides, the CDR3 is TGTGCCTGGAGTACTACAGGATGGGAGCAGTACTTC. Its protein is CAWSTTGWEQYF.

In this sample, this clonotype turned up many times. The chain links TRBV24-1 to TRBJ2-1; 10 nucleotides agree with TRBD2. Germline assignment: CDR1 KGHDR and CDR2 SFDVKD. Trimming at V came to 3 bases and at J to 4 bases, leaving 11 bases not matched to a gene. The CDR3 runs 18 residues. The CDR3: CATSDRRGQREGYNEQFF. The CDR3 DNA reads TGTGCCACCAGTGATCGTCGAGGCCAGCGGGAGGGTTACAATGAGCAGTTCTTC.

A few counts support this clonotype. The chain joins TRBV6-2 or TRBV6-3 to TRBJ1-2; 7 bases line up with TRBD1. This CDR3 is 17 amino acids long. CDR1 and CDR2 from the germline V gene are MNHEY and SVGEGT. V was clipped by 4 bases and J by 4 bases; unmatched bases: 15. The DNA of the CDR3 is TGTGCCAGCAGTTCCGCCGGGACAGTTTATCGGTCCTATGGCTACACCTTC. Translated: CASSSAGTVYRSYGYTF.

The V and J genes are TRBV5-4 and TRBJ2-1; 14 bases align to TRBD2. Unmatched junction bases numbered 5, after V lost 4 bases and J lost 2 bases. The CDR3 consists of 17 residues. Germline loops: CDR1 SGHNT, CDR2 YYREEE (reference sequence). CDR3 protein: CASSLGLAGGPYNEQFF. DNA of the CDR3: TGTGCCAGCAGCCTAGGACTAGCGGGGGGCCCCTACAATGAGCAGTTCTTC.

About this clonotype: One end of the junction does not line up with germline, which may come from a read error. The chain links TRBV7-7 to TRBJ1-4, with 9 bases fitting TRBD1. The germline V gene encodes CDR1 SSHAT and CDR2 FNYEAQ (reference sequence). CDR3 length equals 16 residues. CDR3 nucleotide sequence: TGTGCTAGCAGCTTAGGTCCCGGGACAGGGAATGAAAAACTGTTTTTT. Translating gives CASSLGPGTGNEKLFF. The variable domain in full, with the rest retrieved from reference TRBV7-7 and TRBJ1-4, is GAGVSQSPRYKVTKRGQDVTLRCDPISSHATLYWYQQALGQGPEFLTYFNYEAQPDKSGLPSDRFSAERPEGSISTLTIQRTEQRDSAMYRCASSLGPGTGNEKLFFGSGTQLSVL.

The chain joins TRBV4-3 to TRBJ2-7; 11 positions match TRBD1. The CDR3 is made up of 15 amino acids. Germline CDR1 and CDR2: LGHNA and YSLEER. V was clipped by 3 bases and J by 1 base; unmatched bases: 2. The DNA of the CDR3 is TGCGCCAGCAGCCACGGGACAGGGGGGTCCTACGAGCAGTACTTC. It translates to CASSHGTGGSYEQYF.

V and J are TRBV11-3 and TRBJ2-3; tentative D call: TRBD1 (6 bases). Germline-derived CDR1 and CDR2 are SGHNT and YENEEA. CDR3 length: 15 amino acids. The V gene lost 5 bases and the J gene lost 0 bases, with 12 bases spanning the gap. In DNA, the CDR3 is TGTGCCAGCAGCCAAGGGACAAAAAGCACAGATACGCAGTATTTT. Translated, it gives CASSQGTKSTDTQYF. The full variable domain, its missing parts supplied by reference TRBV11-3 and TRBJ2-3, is EAGVVQSPRYKIIEKKQPVAFWCNPISGHNTLYWYLQNLGQGPELLIRYENEEAVDDSQLPKDRFSAERLKGVDSTLKIQPAELGDSAVYLCASSQGTKSTDTQYFGPGTRLTVL.

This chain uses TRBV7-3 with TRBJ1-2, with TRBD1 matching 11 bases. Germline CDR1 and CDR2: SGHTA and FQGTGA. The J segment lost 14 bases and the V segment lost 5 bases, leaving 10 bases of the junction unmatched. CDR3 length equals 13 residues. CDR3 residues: CASSPEGQGGRTF. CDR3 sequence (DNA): TGTGCCAGCAGCCCCGAGGGACAGGGGGGGAGAACCTTC. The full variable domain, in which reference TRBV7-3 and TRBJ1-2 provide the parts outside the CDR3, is GAGVSQTPSNKVTEKGKYVELRCDPISGHTALYWYRQSLGQGPEFLIYFQGTGAADDSGLPNDRFFAVRPEGSVSTLKIQRTERGDSAVYLCASSPEGQGGRTFGSGTRLTVV.

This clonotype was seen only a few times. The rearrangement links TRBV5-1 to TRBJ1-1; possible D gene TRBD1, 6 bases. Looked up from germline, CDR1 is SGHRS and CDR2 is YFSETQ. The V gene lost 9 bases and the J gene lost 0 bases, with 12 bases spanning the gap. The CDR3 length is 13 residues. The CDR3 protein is CATSDSMNTEAFF. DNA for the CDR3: TGCGCCACCTCGGACAGCATGAACACTGAAGCTTTCTTT.

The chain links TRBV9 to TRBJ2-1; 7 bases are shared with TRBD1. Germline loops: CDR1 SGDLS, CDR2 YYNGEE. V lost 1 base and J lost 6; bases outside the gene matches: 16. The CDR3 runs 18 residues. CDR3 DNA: TGTGCCAGCAGCGTAATCCCCCGAACAGGGGTGGGATCCAATGAGCAGTTCTTC. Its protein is CASSVIPRTGVGSNEQFF.

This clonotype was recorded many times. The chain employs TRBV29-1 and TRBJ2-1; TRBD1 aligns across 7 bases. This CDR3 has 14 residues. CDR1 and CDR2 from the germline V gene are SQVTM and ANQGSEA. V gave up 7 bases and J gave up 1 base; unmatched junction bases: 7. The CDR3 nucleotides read TGCAGCGCGGGGACAGCGAGATCCTACAATGAGCAGTTCTTC. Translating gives CSAGTARSYNEQFF.

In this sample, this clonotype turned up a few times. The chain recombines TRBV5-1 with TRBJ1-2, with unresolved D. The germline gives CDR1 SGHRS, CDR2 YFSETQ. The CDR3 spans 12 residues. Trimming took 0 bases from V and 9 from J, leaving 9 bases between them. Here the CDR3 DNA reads TGCGCCAGCAGCTTGGATTTAGAGAGCTACACCTTC. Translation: CASSLDLESYTF.

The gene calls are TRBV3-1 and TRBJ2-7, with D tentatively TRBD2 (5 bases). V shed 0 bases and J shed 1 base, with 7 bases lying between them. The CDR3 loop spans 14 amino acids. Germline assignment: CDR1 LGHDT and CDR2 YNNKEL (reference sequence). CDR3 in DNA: TGTGCCAGCAGCCAAGATGGAGGTTCCTACGAGCAGTACTTC. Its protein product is CASSQDGGSYEQYF.

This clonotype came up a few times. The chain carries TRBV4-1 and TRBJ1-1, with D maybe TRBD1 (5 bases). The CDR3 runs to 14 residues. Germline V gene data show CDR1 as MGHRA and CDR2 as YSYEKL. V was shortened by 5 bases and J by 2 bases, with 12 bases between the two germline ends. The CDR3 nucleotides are TGCGCCAGCAGCGATTACAGGAAAAACACTGAAGCTTTCTTT. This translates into CASSDYRKNTEAFF.